Here is one T cell receptor (beta chain) with its context. This sample stems from a study of blood T cell repertoires in COVID-19. This CDR3 has 15 amino acids. The junction had 7 bases not matched to a gene; V was cut back by 1 base and J by 7 bases. The germline CDR1 and CDR2 sequences are SGDLS and YYNGEE. The data were produced by immunoSEQ multiplex PCR, yet TCRdb's version contains in-frame clones alone and is incomplete. This sample carries 200,000 to 300,000 clones, around nine tenths of them seen once, and the ten largest clones take under 3%. The chain uses TRBV9 and TRBJ2-1, with 8 bases that match TRBD2. The specimen was PBMCs or T cells enriched from blood (not recorded which). This clonotype was sampled from a woman aged 18 to 35 who had recovered from COVID-19. The CDR3 is CASSVSGGAGNEQFF. The CDR3 coding sequence is TGTGCCAGCAGCGTATCGGGGGGGGCAGGGAATGAGCAGTTCTTC.